This section outlines one T cell receptor beta chain sequence together with its context. Antigen: not known. The data are from a study of T cell responses to AZD1222 COVID-19 vaccine. Study-wide results and limits: Nearly half of unique spike-specific TCRs reportedly avoided B.1.351 and B.1.1.7 mutated regions. Clonal diversity was possibly underestimated; the donors were predominantly white British and more often female. The CD4 TCRs associated with vaccination extended across spike and predominated at 160-218 and 743-854. Only a handful of AZD1222 recipients, several in all, had baseline seropositivity.

V was cut by 4 bases and J by 2 bases, with 16 bases left in between. The CDR3 consists of 16 residues. CDR1 and CDR2 (germline): LNHNV, YYDKDF (reference sequence). Only in-frame clones appear in the TCRdb table, and some are missing; sequencing was by immunoSEQ multiplex PCR. The sample holds fewer than 200,000 clones; just under 90% are singletons and the top ten take around 4.5%. The clonotype comes from an adult who received the MenACWY meningococcal vaccine as a control. The rearrangement joins TRBV15 to TRBJ2-3; the D is unclear. The sequencing here drew on peripheral blood, taken 28 days after the second dose of the MenACWY control vaccine. In DNA, the CDR3 is TGTGCCACCAGCATGCGACTCAACCCATTCACAGATACGCAGTATTTT. Protein product: CATSMRLNPFTDTQYF.